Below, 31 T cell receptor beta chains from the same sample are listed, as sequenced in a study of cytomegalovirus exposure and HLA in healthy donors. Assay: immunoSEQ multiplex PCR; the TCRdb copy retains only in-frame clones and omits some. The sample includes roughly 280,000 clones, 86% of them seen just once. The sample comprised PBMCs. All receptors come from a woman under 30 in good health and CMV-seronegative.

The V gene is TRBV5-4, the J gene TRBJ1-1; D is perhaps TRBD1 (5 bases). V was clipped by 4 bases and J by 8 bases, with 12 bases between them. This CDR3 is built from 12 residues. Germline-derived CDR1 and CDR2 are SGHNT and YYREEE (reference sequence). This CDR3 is CASSPAGREAFF. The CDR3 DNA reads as TGTGCCAGCAGCCCAGCAGGGCGGGAAGCTTTCTTT.

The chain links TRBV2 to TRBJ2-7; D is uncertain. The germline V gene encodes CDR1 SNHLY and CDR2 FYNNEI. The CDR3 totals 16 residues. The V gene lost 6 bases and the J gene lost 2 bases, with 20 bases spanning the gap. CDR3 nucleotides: TGTGCCAGCAGAGTGGATAGCTCCCTAATAACCTACGAGCAGTACTTC. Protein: CASRVDSSLITYEQYF.

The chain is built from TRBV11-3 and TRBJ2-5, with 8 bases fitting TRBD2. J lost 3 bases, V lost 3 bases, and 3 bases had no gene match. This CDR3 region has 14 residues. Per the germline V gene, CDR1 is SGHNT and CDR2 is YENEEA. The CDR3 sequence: CASSLSGGEETQYF. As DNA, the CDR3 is TGTGCCAGCAGCTTGAGCGGGGGTGAAGAGACCCAGTACTTC.

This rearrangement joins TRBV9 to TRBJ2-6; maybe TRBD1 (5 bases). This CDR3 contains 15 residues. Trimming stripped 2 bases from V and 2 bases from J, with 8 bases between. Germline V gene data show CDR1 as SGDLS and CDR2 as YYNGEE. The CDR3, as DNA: TGTGCCAGCAGCGTGTCAGGGACTGGGGCCAACGTCCTGACTTTC. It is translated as CASSVSGTGANVLTF.

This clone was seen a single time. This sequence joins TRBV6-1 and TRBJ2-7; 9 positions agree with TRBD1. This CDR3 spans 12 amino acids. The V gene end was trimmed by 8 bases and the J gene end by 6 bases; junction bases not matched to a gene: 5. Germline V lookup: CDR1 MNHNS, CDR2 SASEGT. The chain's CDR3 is CASRTGASEQYF. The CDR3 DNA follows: TGTGCCAGCCGGACAGGGGCGTCCGAGCAGTACTTC.

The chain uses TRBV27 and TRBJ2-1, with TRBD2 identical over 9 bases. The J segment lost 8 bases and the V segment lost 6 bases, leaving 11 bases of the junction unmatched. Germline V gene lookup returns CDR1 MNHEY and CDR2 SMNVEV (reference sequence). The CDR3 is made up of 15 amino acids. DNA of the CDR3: TGTGCCAGCAGGGCTCTAGCGGGGTGGGGGTATGAGCAGTTCTTC. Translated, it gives CASRALAGWGYEQFF.

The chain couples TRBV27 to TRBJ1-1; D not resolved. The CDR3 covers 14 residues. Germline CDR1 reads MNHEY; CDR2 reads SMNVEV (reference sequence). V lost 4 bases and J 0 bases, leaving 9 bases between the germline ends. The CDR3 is CASSWRGLNTEAFF. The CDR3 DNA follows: TGTGCCAGCAGTTGGCGGGGTTTGAACACTGAAGCTTTCTTT.

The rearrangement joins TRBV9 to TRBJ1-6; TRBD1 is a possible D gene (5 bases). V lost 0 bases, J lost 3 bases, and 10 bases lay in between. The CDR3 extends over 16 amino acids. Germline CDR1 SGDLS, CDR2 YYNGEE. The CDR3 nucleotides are TGTGCCAGCAGCGTAGAAGGGGCAGACTATAATTCACCCCTCCACTTT. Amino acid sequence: CASSVEGADYNSPLHF.

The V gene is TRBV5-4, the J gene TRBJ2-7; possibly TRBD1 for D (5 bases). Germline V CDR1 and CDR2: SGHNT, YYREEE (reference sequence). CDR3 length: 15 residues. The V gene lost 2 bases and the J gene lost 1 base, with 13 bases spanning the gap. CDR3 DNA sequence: TGTGCCAGCAGCTTAGGGGTCTCAGGGTCCTACGAGCAGTACTTC. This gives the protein CASSLGVSGSYEQYF.

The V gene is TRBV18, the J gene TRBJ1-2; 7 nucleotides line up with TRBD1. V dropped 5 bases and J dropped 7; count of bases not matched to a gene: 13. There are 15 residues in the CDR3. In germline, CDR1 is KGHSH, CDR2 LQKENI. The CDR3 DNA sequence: TGTGCCAGCTCATCCCCGGTAGGGGGCCGGGGTGGCTACACCTTC. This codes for CASSSPVGGRGGYTF.

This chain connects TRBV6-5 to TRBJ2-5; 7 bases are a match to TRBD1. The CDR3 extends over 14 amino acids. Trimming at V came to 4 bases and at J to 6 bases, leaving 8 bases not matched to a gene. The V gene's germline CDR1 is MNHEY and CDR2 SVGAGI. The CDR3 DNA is TGTGCCAGCAGTTCCGAACAGGGGAAGCAGACCCAGTACTTC. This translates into CASSSEQGKQTQYF.

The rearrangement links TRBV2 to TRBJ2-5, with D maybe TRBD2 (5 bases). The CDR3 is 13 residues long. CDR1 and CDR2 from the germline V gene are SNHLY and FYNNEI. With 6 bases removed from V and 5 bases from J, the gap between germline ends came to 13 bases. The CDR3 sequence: CASSRGNGETQYF. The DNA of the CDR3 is TGTGCCAGCAGCAGAGGGAACGGTGAGACCCAGTACTTC.

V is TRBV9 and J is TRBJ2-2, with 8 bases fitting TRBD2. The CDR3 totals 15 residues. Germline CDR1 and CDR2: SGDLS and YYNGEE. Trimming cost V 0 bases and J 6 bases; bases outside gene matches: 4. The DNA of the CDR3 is TGTGCCAGCAGCGTAGACGGGGGGGCCCCCGGGGAGCTGTTTTTT. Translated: CASSVDGGAPGELFF. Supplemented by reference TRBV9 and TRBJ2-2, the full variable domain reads DSGVTQTPKHLITATGQRVTLRCSPRSGDLSVYWYQQSLDQGLQFLIQYYNGEERAKGNILERFSAQQFPDLHSELNLSSLELGDSALYFCASSVDGGAPGELFFGEGSRLTVL.

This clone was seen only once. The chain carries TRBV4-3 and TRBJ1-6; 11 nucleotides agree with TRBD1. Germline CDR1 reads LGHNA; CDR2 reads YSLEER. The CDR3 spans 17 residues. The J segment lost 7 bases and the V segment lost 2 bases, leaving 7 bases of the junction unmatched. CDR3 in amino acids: CASSQQTGTGGNSPLHF. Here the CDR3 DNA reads TGCGCCAGCAGCCAACAGACCGGGACAGGGGGGAATTCACCCCTCCACTTT.

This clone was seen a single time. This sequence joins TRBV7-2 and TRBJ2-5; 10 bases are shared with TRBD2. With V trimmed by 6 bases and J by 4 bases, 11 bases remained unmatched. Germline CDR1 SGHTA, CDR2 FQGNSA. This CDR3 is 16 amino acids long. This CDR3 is CASSPIPAGGRETQYF. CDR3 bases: TGTGCCAGCAGTCCAATCCCAGCGGGGGGGAGAGAGACCCAGTACTTC.

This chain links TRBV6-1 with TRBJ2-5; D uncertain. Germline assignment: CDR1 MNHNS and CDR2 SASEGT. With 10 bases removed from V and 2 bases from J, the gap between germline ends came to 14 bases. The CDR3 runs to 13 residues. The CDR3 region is CATRWSGQETQYF. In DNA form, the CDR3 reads TGTGCCACCCGTTGGTCCGGTCAAGAGACCCAGTACTTC.

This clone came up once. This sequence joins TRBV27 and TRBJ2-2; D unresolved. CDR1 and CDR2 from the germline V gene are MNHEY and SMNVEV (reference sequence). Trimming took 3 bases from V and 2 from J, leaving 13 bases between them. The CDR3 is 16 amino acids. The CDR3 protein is CASSLRRSLNTGELFF. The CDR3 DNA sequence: TGTGCCAGCAGTTTGAGAAGGAGCCTTAACACCGGGGAGCTGTTTTTT.

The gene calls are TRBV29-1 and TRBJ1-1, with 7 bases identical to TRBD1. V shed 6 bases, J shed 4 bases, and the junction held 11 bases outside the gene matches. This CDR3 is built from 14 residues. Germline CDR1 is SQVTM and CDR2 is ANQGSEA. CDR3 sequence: CSVARQGASTEAFF. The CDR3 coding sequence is TGCAGCGTGGCCCGACAGGGTGCGAGCACTGAAGCTTTCTTT.

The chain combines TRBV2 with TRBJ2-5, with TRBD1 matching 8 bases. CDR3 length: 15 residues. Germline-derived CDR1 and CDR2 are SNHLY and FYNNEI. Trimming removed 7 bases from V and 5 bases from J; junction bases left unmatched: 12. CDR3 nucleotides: TGTGCCAGCATTAGGGGGACAGGCAAGGATGAGACCCAGTACTTC. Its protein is CASIRGTGKDETQYF. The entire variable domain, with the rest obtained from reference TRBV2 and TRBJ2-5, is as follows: EPEVTQTPSHQVTQMGQEVILRCVPISNHLYFYWYRQILGQKVEFLVSFYNNEISEKSEIFDDQFSVERPDGSNFTLKIRSTKLEDSAMYFCASIRGTGKDETQYFGPGTRLLVL.

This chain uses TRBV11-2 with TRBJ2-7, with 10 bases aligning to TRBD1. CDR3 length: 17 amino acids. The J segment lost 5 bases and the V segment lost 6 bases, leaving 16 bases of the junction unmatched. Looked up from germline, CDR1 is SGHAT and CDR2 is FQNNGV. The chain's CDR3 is CASSVGQGVPYFHEQYF. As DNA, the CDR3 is TGTGCCAGCAGTGTTGGACAGGGGGTACCTTATTTCCACGAGCAGTACTTC.

CDR3 sequence reads: CASGTGGGSNQPQHF. CDR3 nucleotides: TGTGCCAGCGGGACAGGTGGGGGAAGCAATCAGCCCCAGCATTTT. The chain employs TRBV6-6 and TRBJ1-5, with 8 bases that match TRBD1. The J segment lost 1 base and the V segment lost 8 bases, leaving 7 bases of the junction unmatched. Germline loops: CDR1 MNHNY, CDR2 SVGAGI (reference sequence). There are 15 residues in the CDR3.

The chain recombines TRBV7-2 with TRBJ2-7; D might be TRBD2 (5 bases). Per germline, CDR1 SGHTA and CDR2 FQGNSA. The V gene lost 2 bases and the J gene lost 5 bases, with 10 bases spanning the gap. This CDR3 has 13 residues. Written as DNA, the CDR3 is TGTGCCAGCAGCTTATTGGCTAGCAACGAGCAGTACTTC. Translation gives CASSLLASNEQYF. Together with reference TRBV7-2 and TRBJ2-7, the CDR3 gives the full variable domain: GAGVSQSPSNKVTEKGKDVELRCDPISGHTALYWYRQSLGQGLEFLIYFQGNSAPDKSGLPSDRFSAERTGGSVSTLTIQRTQQEDSAVYLCASSLLASNEQYFGPGTRLTVT.

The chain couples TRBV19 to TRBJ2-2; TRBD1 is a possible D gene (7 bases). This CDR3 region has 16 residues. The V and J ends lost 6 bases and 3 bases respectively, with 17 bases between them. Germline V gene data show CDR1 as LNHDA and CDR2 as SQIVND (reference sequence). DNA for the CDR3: TGTGCCAGTAGGACACAGGGGAGGCTGGACACCGGGGAGCTGTTTTTT. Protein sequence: CASRTQGRLDTGELFF.

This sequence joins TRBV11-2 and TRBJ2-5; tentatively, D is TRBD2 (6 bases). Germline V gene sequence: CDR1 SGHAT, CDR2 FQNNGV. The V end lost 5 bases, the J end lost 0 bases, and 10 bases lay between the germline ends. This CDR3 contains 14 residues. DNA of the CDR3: TGTGCCAGCAGCCCGGGGGTTAACCAAGAGACCCAGTACTTC. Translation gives CASSPGVNQETQYF.

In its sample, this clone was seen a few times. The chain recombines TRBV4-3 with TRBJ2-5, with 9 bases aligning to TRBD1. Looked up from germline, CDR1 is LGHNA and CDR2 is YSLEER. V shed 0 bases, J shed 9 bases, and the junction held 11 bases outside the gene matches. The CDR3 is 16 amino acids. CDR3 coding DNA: TGCGCCAGCAGCCAAGACCTCGGACAGGGGATATTGGCCCAGTACTTC. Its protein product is CASSQDLGQGILAQYF.

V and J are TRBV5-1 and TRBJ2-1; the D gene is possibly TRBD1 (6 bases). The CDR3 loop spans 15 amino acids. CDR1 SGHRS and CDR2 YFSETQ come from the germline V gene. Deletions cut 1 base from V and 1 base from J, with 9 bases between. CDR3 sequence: CASSLRGNSYNEQFF. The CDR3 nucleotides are TGCGCCAGCAGCTTGAGGGGGAATTCCTACAATGAGCAGTTCTTC.

DNA for the CDR3: TGTGCCAGCAGTTGGGGCTGGGGCTCCTACGAGCAGTACTTC. Protein: CASSWGWGSYEQYF. The genes are TRBV27 and TRBJ2-7, with D possibly being TRBD1 (5 bases). CDR1 is MNHEY and CDR2 is SMNVEV in the germline V gene (reference sequence). Trimming took 4 bases from V and 0 from J, leaving 10 bases between them. The length of the CDR3 is 14 residues.

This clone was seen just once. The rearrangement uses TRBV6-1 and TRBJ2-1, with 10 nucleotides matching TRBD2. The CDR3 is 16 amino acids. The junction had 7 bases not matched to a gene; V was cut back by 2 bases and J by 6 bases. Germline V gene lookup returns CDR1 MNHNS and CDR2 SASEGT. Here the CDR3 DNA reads TGTGCCAGCAGTGAATGGGCCAGCGGGAGGGCCAATGAGCAGTTCTTC. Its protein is CASSEWASGRANEQFF.

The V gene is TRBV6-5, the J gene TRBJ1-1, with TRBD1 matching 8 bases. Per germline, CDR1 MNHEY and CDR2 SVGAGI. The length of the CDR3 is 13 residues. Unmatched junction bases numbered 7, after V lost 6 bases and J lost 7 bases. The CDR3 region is CASRPQGAIEAFF. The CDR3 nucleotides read TGTGCCAGCAGACCCCAGGGGGCTATTGAAGCTTTCTTT.

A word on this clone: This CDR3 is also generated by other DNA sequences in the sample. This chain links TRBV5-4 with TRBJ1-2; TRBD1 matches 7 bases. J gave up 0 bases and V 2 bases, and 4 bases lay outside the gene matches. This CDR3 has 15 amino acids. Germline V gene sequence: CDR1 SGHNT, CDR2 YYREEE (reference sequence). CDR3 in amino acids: CASSLNRGANYGYTF. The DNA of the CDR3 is TGTGCCAGCAGCTTAAACAGGGGAGCTAACTATGGCTACACCTTC.

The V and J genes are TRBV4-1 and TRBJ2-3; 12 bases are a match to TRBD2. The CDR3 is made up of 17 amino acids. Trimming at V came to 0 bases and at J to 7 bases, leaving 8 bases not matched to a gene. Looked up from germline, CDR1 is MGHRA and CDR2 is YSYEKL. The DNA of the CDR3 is TGCGCCAGCAGCCAAGACCAGACTAGCGGGAGAGGAAATACGCAGTATTTT. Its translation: CASSQDQTSGRGNTQYF.